This TCR beta chain was recovered during a study of cytomegalovirus exposure and HLA in healthy donors. Study overall: A prior study identified 100 million to 130 million unique TCR beta sequences from 190 million or so T cells. Findings and caveats of the study: The study labeled roughly 160 TCR beta chains cytomegalovirus-associated. A later analysis found that most CMV-associated TCR beta chains appeared HLA-restricted. Later analysis demonstrated an association between a missense DCLRE1C variant and TCR beta V- and J-gene trimming.

Primers: 60 Vbeta forward and 13 Jbeta reverse. Assay used: immunoSEQ multiplex PCR; TCRdb lists only in-frame clones, some missing. The data show about 160,000 clones, with roughly three quarters seen just once and around 1.4% held by the top ten. On this clone itself: Its cognate antigen is unknown.

The CDR3 length is 16 residues. Germline V gene data show CDR1 as MNHEY and CDR2 as SVGAGI. V lost 0 bases, J lost 0 bases, and 5 bases stayed unmatched. The receptor's source is a man in his sixties in good health and CMV-seronegative. The sample comprised PBMCs. This chain uses TRBV6-5 with TRBJ2-7; 7 bases map to TRBD2. CDR3 sequence (DNA): TGTGCCAGCAGTTACTCGGGGGGAGGGAGCTCCTACGAGCAGTACTTC. Translation gives CASSYSGGGSSYEQYF.